Each of the 9 T cell receptor beta chains below was sequenced from the same sample in a study of T cells after yellow fever vaccination. TCRdb analysed the 5' RACE reads with MiXCR anew, one entry per CDR3 protein. The sample carries about 340,000 distinct CDR3 sequences, around 12% recorded once. This sample comprised CD4+ T cells sorted from PBMCs, obtained 15 days after the yellow fever booster vaccination. Receptor source: a young man who received the YFV17D yellow fever vaccine.

The chain combines TRBV30 with TRBJ1-5; 9 nucleotides align to TRBD1. Looked up from germline, CDR1 is GTSNPN and CDR2 is SVGIG (reference sequence). J was trimmed by 5 bases and V by 0 bases; bases with no gene match: 5. The CDR3 covers 15 residues. The CDR3 loop reads CAWSVQGQGDQPQHF. The CDR3 DNA follows: TGTGCCTGGAGTGTACAGGGACAGGGCGATCAGCCCCAGCATTTT.

The chain carries TRBV4-1 and TRBJ2-1, with 9 bases matching TRBD2. Germline trimming cut 1 base from V and 7 bases from J; bases unmatched to any gene: 8. CDR3 length: 16 amino acids. Germline V gives CDR1 MGHRA, CDR2 YSYEKL. The CDR3 bases are TGCGCCAGCAGCCAAGCCTCCGGGACTAGCCGTAATGAGCAGTTCTTC. Its translation: CASSQASGTSRNEQFF.

This chain connects TRBV5-1 to TRBJ2-5; D is unclear. V was pared by 2 bases and J by 3 bases, with 11 bases between. Germline V gene data show CDR1 as SGHRS and CDR2 as YFSETQ. The CDR3 spans 14 residues. CDR3 coding DNA: TGCGCCAGCAGCTTCGGATGGACGGAAGAGACCCAGTACTTC. Translated, it gives CASSFGWTEETQYF.

The chain carries TRBV6-6 and TRBJ1-2; D may be TRBD1 (6 bases). The CDR3 is 17 residues long. From germline, CDR1 is MNHNY and CDR2 SVGAGI (reference sequence). The V end was cut by 7 bases, the J end by 4 bases, with 25 bases between. CDR3 DNA sequence: TGTGCCAGCACTTTACTTGGGGGCTCCCCTTTGAGCTATGGCTACACCTTC. Its translation: CASTLLGGSPLSYGYTF.

The gene calls are TRBV5-1 and TRBJ1-1, with D tentatively TRBD1 (5 bases). CDR3 length equals 15 residues. CDR1 and CDR2 (germline): SGHRS, YFSETQ. V lost 1 base to trimming and J lost 1 base, with 11 bases between them. The CDR3 reads CASSLWGLRNTEAFF. The CDR3 DNA follows: TGCGCCAGCAGCTTGTGGGGGTTGAGGAACACTGAAGCTTTCTTT.

The chain recombines TRBV30 with TRBJ1-1; weak D call: TRBD1 (6 bases). V was cut by 8 bases and J by 10 bases, with 17 bases left in between. Germline assignment: CDR1 GTSNPN and CDR2 SVGIG (reference sequence). This CDR3 contains 11 residues. CDR3 in DNA: TGTGCCCGCGAAGAAGGGGGAATAGCTTTCTTT. It yields the protein CAREEGGIAFF.

The rearrangement joins TRBV6-5 to TRBJ2-4; TRBD2 might be the D (6 bases). The V and J ends lost 5 bases and 3 bases respectively, with 14 bases between them. CDR1 and CDR2 (germline): MNHEY, SVGAGI. The length of the CDR3 is 15 residues. DNA of the CDR3: TGTGCCAGCAGTGAGAGACTAGTTGGCAAAAACATTCAGTACTTC. Translated: CASSERLVGKNIQYF.

V usage is TRBV4-3 and J usage is TRBJ2-7; unclear D gene. V was shortened by 0 bases and J by 3 bases, with 12 bases between the two germline ends. The length of the CDR3 is 15 residues. The germline V gene has CDR1 LGHNA and CDR2 YSLEER. CDR3 sequence reads: CASSQEFYGNYEQYF. The CDR3 DNA follows: TGCGCCAGCAGCCAAGAGTTTTACGGAAACTACGAGCAGTACTTC.

This clonotype came up a few times. The gene calls are TRBV7-2 and TRBJ2-7, with TRBD1 matching 9 bases. Germline assignment: CDR1 SGHTA and CDR2 FQGNSA. This CDR3 is built from 15 residues. With 5 bases clipped from V and 4 bases from J, the junction kept 9 bases outside the gene matches. In nucleotides, the CDR3 is TGTGCCAGCAGCCCGAGGACAGGGGAGGGGTACGAGCAGTACTTC. Encoded protein: CASSPRTGEGYEQYF.